The 5 T cell receptor beta chains in this list originate from one sample, sequenced in a study of radiotherapy plus CTLA-4 blockade in lung cancer (dated by TCRdb to the late 2010s). The library came from the immunoSEQ multiplex PCR assay. TCRdb re-hosts the immuneACCESS table, in-frame sequences only. Its copies lack some clones; in the studies checked, an unresolved V gene accounts for under half of them, and the cause for the rest is not known. Recorded for this sample are 45,000 or so clones; 73% of them occurred a single time. The ten largest make up 3.5% of the sample. The sequencing here drew on peripheral blood, taken from a patient treated with radiotherapy plus ipilimumab. These receptors were obtained from a human donor with non-small cell lung cancer who had a complete response to radiotherapy plus ipilimumab.

The table lists this clone with a few counts. The chain uses TRBV7-2 and TRBJ1-1; D is perhaps TRBD1 (6 bases). Between the trimmed V and J ends, which lost 5 bases and 1 base, there was a span of 17 bases. The length of the CDR3 is 16 residues. Germline CDR1 reads SGHTA; CDR2 reads FQGNSA. The CDR3 nucleotides are TGTGCCAGCAGCACACACTACAGGGCGCCGAACACTGAAGCTTTCTTT. Protein product: CASSTHYRAPNTEAFF.

Here the CDR3 reads CASGFVVPETQYF. The CDR3 bases are TGTGCCAGCGGCTTCGTTGTACCAGAGACCCAGTACTTC. The J gene is TRBJ2-5, the V gene TRBV28; D is ambiguous. V was cut by 8 bases and J by 4 bases, with 14 bases left in between. Germline CDR1 is MDHEN and CDR2 is SYDVKM. The CDR3 sequence is 13 residues long.

The CDR3 region is CASSLRSTGGRTGELFF. The CDR3 bases are TGTGCCAGCAGCTTAAGGTCGACAGGGGGCCGAACCGGGGAGCTGTTTTTT. The rearrangement links TRBV7-2 to TRBJ2-2; 10 bases are a match to TRBD1. The CDR3 runs 17 residues. The trim removed 2 bases at V and 5 bases at J, leaving 8 bases unmatched. Germline values: CDR1 SGHTA, CDR2 FQGNSA. Using reference TRBV7-2 and TRBJ2-2 for the parts outside the CDR3, the full variable domain is GAGVSQSPSNKVTEKGKDVELRCDPISGHTALYWYRQSLGQGLEFLIYFQGNSAPDKSGLPSDRFSAERTGGSVSTLTIQRTQQEDSAVYLCASSLRSTGGRTGELFFGEGSRLTVL.

This clone was counted a few times. The chain has TRBV4-1 and TRBJ1-2, with 8 bases fitting TRBD1. CDR1 is MGHRA, CDR2 YSYEKL, per germline. V lost 4 bases, J lost 2 bases, and 6 bases stayed unmatched. The CDR3 contains 15 residues. The CDR3 nucleotides are TGCGCCAGCAGCCCCTCGACAGGGGAAAACTATGGCTACACCTTC. It yields the protein CASSPSTGENYGYTF.

The gene calls are TRBV5-1 and TRBJ2-5; 8 bases are shared with TRBD2. V was pared by 0 bases and J by 7 bases, with 11 bases of the junction left unmatched. There are 16 residues in the CDR3. Germline lookup yields CDR1 SGHRS and CDR2 YFSETQ. In DNA form, the CDR3 reads TGCGCCAGCAGCTTGGGGGGCGGGGGGCCGGACGGGACCCAGTACTTC. Residues: CASSLGGGGPDGTQYF.